The 30 T cell receptor beta chains presented below share a single source sample, sequenced in a study of T-cell reconstitution after alpha-beta-depleted transplantation in children. Using unique molecular identifiers, the investigators prepared the TCRbeta library. TCRdb called the PCR reads again in MiXCR, with one record for every CDR3 protein. The sample shows nearly 400,000 distinct CDR3 sequences, roughly 22% of them seen only once. The sample here was PBMCs from the stem cell graft donor, taken from the stem cell graft. All receptors come from a human donor who donated a stem cell graft to a child with acute myeloid leukemia.

The chain recombines TRBV6-9 with TRBJ2-2, with TRBD2 matching 8 bases. The CDR3 runs 17 residues. V was pared by 2 bases and J by 1 base, with 6 bases of the junction left unmatched. CDR1 MNHGY and CDR2 SVAAGI come from the germline V gene. The CDR3 spells CASSYTQREKNTGELFF. For the CDR3, the DNA is TGTGCCAGCAGTTATACTCAGCGGGAGAAGAACACCGGGGAGCTGTTTTTT.

Ten or more counts support this clonotype. The V call is TRBV7-9, the J call TRBJ2-5; D gene ambiguous. The V end was cut by 4 bases, the J end by 5 bases, with 20 bases between. CDR1 and CDR2 (germline): SEHNR, FQNEAQ (reference sequence). The CDR3 totals 16 residues. The CDR3 reads CASSSNRAVRVETQYF. Written as DNA, the CDR3 is TGTGCCAGCAGCTCAAACCGCGCGGTCCGAGTGGAGACCCAGTACTTC.

V usage is TRBV7-6 and J usage is TRBJ2-3, with TRBD2 matching 10 bases. The CDR3 has 18 amino acids. Germline CDR1 SGHVS, CDR2 FNYEAQ. J gave up 2 bases and V 1 base, and 9 bases lay outside the gene matches. CDR3 residues: CASSLERTSGLLTDTQYF. For the CDR3, the DNA is TGTGCCAGCAGCTTAGAGAGGACTAGCGGCCTGCTCACAGATACGCAGTATTTT.

In its sample, this clonotype was seen a few times. The chain has TRBV6-2 or TRBV6-3 and TRBJ2-7, with 12 bases that match TRBD1. Looked up from germline, CDR1 is MNHEY and CDR2 is SVGEGT. The CDR3 spans 14 residues. V was pared by 2 bases and J by 5 bases, with 1 base of the junction left unmatched. The DNA of the CDR3 is TGTGCCAGCAGTTACGGGACAGGGGGCGACGAGCAGTACTTC. Residues: CASSYGTGGDEQYF.

The rearrangement joins TRBV10-3 to TRBJ2-7; D not certain. The V gene lost 6 bases and the J gene lost 2 bases, with 11 bases spanning the gap. Germline loops: CDR1 ENHRY, CDR2 SYGVKD. The CDR3 has 13 amino acids. The CDR3 nucleotides read TGTGCCATCAGCGCGGACCCCACCTACGAGCAGTACTTC. This encodes CAISADPTYEQYF.

CDR3 DNA sequence: TGTGCCAGCAGTTTATTTGCCAGGGGACGGGGGACTGAAGCTTTCTTT. It specifies CASSLFARGRGTEAFF. The chain employs TRBV28 and TRBJ1-1, with D tentatively TRBD1 (6 bases). Germline CDR1 and CDR2: MDHEN and SYDVKM. The CDR3 length is 16 residues. Deletions cut 1 base from V and 5 bases from J, with 17 bases between.

This clonotype was picked up a small number of times. V gene TRBV29-1 combines with J gene TRBJ1-2; 8 bases are shared with TRBD1. CDR1 and CDR2 from the germline V gene are SQVTM and ANQGSEA. CDR3 length equals 15 residues. The V segment lost 6 bases and the J segment 0 bases; nucleotides outside the gene matches: 9. The CDR3 nucleotides are TGCAGCGTGTTTCAGGGGGCGCCCTCTAACTATGGCTACACCTTC. It specifies CSVFQGAPSNYGYTF.

This chain links TRBV3-1 with TRBJ1-1, with no clear D. Germline CDR1 and CDR2: LGHDT and YNNKEL (reference sequence). Trimming shortened V by 0 bases and J by 8 bases, and 4 bases separated the two germline ends. CDR3 length: 11 residues. The CDR3 sequence is CASSQDREAFF. The DNA for the CDR3 is TGTGCCAGCAGCCAAGACAGAGAAGCTTTCTTT.

The chain is built from TRBV5-1 and TRBJ2-7; TRBD1 aligns across 9 bases. With V trimmed by 3 bases and J by 6 bases, 7 bases remained unmatched. CDR1 is SGHRS, CDR2 YFSETQ, per germline. The CDR3 has 14 residues. The CDR3 region is CASSSQGAGSEQYF. CDR3 DNA sequence: TGCGCCAGCAGCTCACAGGGGGCCGGGTCCGAGCAGTACTTC.

In its sample, this clonotype was seen a few times. V gene TRBV10-3 combines with J gene TRBJ2-3; no clear D. V shed 4 bases and J shed 6 bases, with 17 bases lying between them. The CDR3 runs 15 residues. Germline V gene lookup returns CDR1 ENHRY and CDR2 SYGVKD. For the CDR3, the DNA is TGTGCCATCAGTGCGGTTTTACAGCCCGGGGATACGCAGTATTTT. It codes for CAISAVLQPGDTQYF.

This clonotype was recorded at least ten times. The CDR3 protein is CASSLVSGRTSINGGPYEQYF. The CDR3 DNA sequence: TGCGCCAGCAGCTTGGTTTCAGGGAGGACTTCGATTAATGGAGGGCCCTACGAGCAGTACTTC. J is TRBJ2-7 and V is TRBV5-1; perhaps TRBD2 as D (6 bases). V was trimmed by 0 bases and J by 2 bases, leaving 30 bases between them. This CDR3 is 21 amino acids long. CDR1 and CDR2 (germline): SGHRS, YFSETQ.

This clonotype showed up many times. V usage is TRBV6-1 and J usage is TRBJ2-3, with D possibly matching TRBD2 (5 bases). There are 15 residues in the CDR3. V was shortened by 6 bases and J by 6 bases, with 19 bases between the two germline ends. Germline-derived CDR1 and CDR2 are MNHNS and SASEGT. The chain's CDR3 is CASREREIQWDTQYF. DNA for the CDR3: TGTGCCAGCAGGGAGAGGGAGATTCAGTGGGATACGCAGTATTTT.

The chain recombines TRBV27 with TRBJ2-2; TRBD2 aligns across 13 bases. The CDR3 has 18 amino acids. Trimming at V came to 0 bases and at J to 5 bases, leaving 6 bases not matched to a gene. Germline V gene sequence: CDR1 MNHEY, CDR2 SMNVEV (reference sequence). The CDR3 DNA reads TGTGCCAGCAGTTTATCGCGGACTAGCGGGAGTTTTACCGGGGAGCTGTTTTTT. Protein: CASSLSRTSGSFTGELFF.

This clonotype was observed a few times. The chain has TRBV12-3 or TRBV12-4 and TRBJ2-7, with D unresolved. The V end lost 2 bases, the J end lost 5 bases, and 7 bases lay between the germline ends. This CDR3 contains 12 residues. In DNA, the CDR3 is TGTGCCAGCAGTTTATTCGCCGACGAGCAGTACTTC. Translating it yields CASSLFADEQYF.

V and J are TRBV7-9 and TRBJ2-7; TRBD2 matches 10 bases. Germline CDR1 SEHNR, CDR2 FQNEAQ (reference sequence). With 7 bases clipped from V and 6 bases from J, the junction kept 12 bases outside the gene matches. The CDR3 consists of 15 residues. For the CDR3, the DNA is TGTGCCAGCACCTCCCCGGGACTAGCGTACATCGAGCAGTACTTC. Residues: CASTSPGLAYIEQYF.

The chain couples TRBV5-1 to TRBJ1-6; TRBD1 agrees at 8 bases. Germline V lookup: CDR1 SGHRS, CDR2 YFSETQ. The CDR3 sequence is 15 residues long. Trimming cost V 4 bases and J 8 bases; bases outside gene matches: 8. CDR3 loop: CASSTRTGTDSPLHF. In DNA form, the CDR3 reads TGCGCCAGCAGCACCCGGACAGGGACTGATTCACCCCTCCACTTT.

This sequence joins TRBV4-3 and TRBJ1-1; a possible D gene is TRBD1 (6 bases). With 0 bases removed from V and 3 bases from J, the gap between germline ends came to 8 bases. The CDR3 is made up of 14 amino acids. In germline, CDR1 is LGHNA, CDR2 YSLEER. CDR3 protein: CASSQDRQDTEAFF. The CDR3 coding sequence is TGCGCCAGCAGCCAAGATAGACAGGACACTGAAGCTTTCTTT.

This clonotype was detected ten times or more. The chain has TRBV6-5 and TRBJ2-7; TRBD2 aligns across 9 bases. This CDR3 has 16 residues. CDR1 and CDR2 from the germline V gene are MNHEY and SVGAGI. V trimming: 2 bases; J trimming: 6 bases; junction bases outside the gene matches: 11. The CDR3: CASSYGLRSGSGEQYF. The CDR3 DNA sequence: TGTGCCAGCAGTTACGGCCTCCGTAGCGGGAGTGGCGAGCAGTACTTC.

This clonotype came up a few times. The chain combines TRBV29-1 with TRBJ2-1; 10 bases align to TRBD2. The CDR3 covers 14 residues. With 3 bases clipped from V and 5 bases from J, the junction kept 4 bases outside the gene matches. Per germline, CDR1 SQVTM and CDR2 ANQGSEA. Written as DNA, the CDR3 is TGCAGCGTTGACCGGCTAGCGGGAGACAATGAGCAGTTCTTC. Translated: CSVDRLAGDNEQFF.

This clonotype was counted between two and nine times. The chain's CDR3 is CATRRGGSYEQYF. CDR3 coding DNA: TGTGCCACCAGAAGGGGGGGATCCTACGAGCAGTACTTC. This chain joins TRBV15 and TRBJ2-7; D perhaps matches TRBD2 (7 bases). Per the germline V gene, CDR1 is LNHNV and CDR2 is YYDKDF (reference sequence). The ends were cut back, 6 bases at V and 1 base at J, with 10 bases in the middle. The CDR3 is 13 residues long. Using reference TRBV15 and TRBJ2-7 for the parts outside the CDR3, the full variable domain is DAMVIQNPRYQVTQFGKPVTLSCSQTLNHNVMYWYQQKSSQAPKLLFHYYDKDFNNEADTPDNFQSRRPNTSFCFLDIRSPGLGDTAMYLCATRRGGSYEQYFGPGTRLTVT.

The chain has TRBV29-1 and TRBJ2-5; D is perhaps TRBD2 (5 bases). Germline CDR1 reads SQVTM; CDR2 reads ANQGSEA. This CDR3 spans 16 amino acids. V shed 0 bases and J shed 9 bases, with 23 bases lying between them. The CDR3 DNA sequence: TGCAGCGTTGAAGATCGAGAGGGAGTCCACTTTGGGGCCCAGTACTTC. Its translation: CSVEDREGVHFGAQYF.

The chain combines TRBV11-2 with TRBJ2-5; D unclear. Germline V gives CDR1 SGHAT, CDR2 FQNNGV. The V end lost 3 bases, the J end lost 6 bases, and 8 bases lay between the germline ends. The length of the CDR3 is 12 residues. The CDR3 DNA reads as TGTGCCAGCAGCTTTAAGGAAAAGACCCAGTACTTC. This codes for CASSFKEKTQYF.

The chain is built from TRBV4-1 and TRBJ2-1; 9 bases agree with TRBD2. Trimming took 0 bases from V and 8 from J; bases not matched to a gene: 8. The germline gives CDR1 MGHRA, CDR2 YSYEKL. CDR3 length equals 16 residues. CDR3 DNA: TGCGCCAGCAGCCAAGAAGAAGCGGGAGGAAGCGATGAGCAGTTCTTC. Protein sequence: CASSQEEAGGSDEQFF.

This clonotype was seen only a few times. The V gene is TRBV7-2, the J gene TRBJ2-5; D ambiguous. Germline V gene lookup returns CDR1 SGHTA and CDR2 FQGNSA. V shed 5 bases and J shed 1 base, with 11 bases lying between them. The CDR3 length is 14 residues. DNA of the CDR3: TGTGCCAGCAGCACGGAGACCGGCCAAGAGACCCAGTACTTC. Translated: CASSTETGQETQYF.

This clonotype was counted between two and nine times. This chain connects TRBV12-3 or TRBV12-4 to TRBJ1-5; D gene ambiguous. The CDR3 length is 13 residues. The V end lost 8 bases, the J end lost 3 bases, and 11 bases lay between the germline ends. The chain's CDR3 is CASSGRDNQPQHF. CDR3 nucleotide sequence: TGTGCCAGCTCTGGACGGGACAATCAGCCCCAGCATTTT.

This clonotype was observed a few times. The rearrangement links TRBV24-1 to TRBJ2-2; 9 bases agree with TRBD2. V was clipped by 10 bases and J by 8 bases; unmatched bases: 10. Germline V lookup: CDR1 KGHDR, CDR2 SFDVKD. The CDR3 is 14 amino acids. CDR3 amino acids: CATRAGGPYGELFF. The CDR3 DNA is TGTGCCACTCGAGCGGGAGGTCCTTATGGGGAGCTGTTTTTT.

In its sample, this clonotype was seen many times. The chain carries TRBV20-1 and TRBJ2-7, with TRBD2 identical over 7 bases. The length of the CDR3 is 14 residues. Germline lookup yields CDR1 DFQATT and CDR2 SNEGSKA (reference sequence). With V trimmed by 3 bases and J by 1 base, 6 bases remained unmatched. CDR3 residues: CSASKGLSSYEQYF. CDR3 nucleotides: TGCAGTGCTAGTAAGGGACTATCATCCTACGAGCAGTACTTC.

This sequence joins TRBV6-6 and TRBJ1-5; no reliable D call. Germline V gene lookup returns CDR1 MNHNY and CDR2 SVGAGI (reference sequence). V was clipped by 7 bases and J by 4 bases, with 11 bases between them. This CDR3 is 13 amino acids long. CDR3 sequence: CASTVTSNQPQHF. The CDR3, as DNA: TGTGCCAGCACCGTTACGTCTAATCAGCCCCAGCATTTT.

The chain joins TRBV11-2 to TRBJ2-4, with D maybe TRBD2 (6 bases). This CDR3 spans 15 amino acids. With 5 bases removed from V and 3 bases from J, the gap between germline ends came to 14 bases. Germline assignment: CDR1 SGHAT and CDR2 FQNNGV. The CDR3 loop reads CASSAARGGKNIQYF. CDR3 nucleotides: TGTGCCAGCAGCGCTGCGCGGGGAGGCAAAAACATTCAGTACTTC. The variable domain in full, completed from reference TRBV11-2 and TRBJ2-4, reads EAGVAQSPRYKIIEKRQSVAFWCNPISGHATLYWYQQILGQGPKLLIQFQNNGVVDDSQLPKDRFSAERLKGVDSTLKIQPAKLEDSAVYLCASSAARGGKNIQYFGAGTRLSVL.

The chain uses TRBV5-1 and TRBJ2-7; tentatively, D is TRBD1 or TRBD2 (5 bases each). The germline gives CDR1 SGHRS, CDR2 YFSETQ. V lost 9 bases to trimming and J lost 0 bases, with 10 bases between them. CDR3 length equals 12 residues. DNA for the CDR3: TGCGCCACGGGGCCAGACTCCTACGAGCAGTACTTC. This encodes CATGPDSYEQYF.